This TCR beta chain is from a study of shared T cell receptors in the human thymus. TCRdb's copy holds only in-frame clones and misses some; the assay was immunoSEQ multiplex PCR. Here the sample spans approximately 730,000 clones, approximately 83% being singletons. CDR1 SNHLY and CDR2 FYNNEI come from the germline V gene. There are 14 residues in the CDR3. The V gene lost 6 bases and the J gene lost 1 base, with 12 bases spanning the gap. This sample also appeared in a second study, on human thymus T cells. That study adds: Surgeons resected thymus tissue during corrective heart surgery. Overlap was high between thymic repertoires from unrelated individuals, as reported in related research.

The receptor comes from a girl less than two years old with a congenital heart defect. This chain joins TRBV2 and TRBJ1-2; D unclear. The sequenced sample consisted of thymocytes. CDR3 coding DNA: TGTGCCAGCAGCCAAGACATGCTTAACTATGGCTACACCTTC. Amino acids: CASSQDMLNYGYTF.